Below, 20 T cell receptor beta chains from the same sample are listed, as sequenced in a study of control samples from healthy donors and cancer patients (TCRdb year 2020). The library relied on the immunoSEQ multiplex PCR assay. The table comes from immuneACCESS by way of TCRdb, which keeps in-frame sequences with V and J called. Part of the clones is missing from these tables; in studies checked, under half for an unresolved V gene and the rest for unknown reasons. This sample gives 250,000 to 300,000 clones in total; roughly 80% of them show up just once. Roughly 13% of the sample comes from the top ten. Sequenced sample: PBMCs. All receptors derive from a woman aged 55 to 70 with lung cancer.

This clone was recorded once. The CDR3 sequence is CASSLVRGSSGNTIYF. The CDR3 region has the DNA TGTGCCAGCAGTTTAGTGCGCGGAAGCTCTGGAAACACCATATATTTT. The chain is built from TRBV28 and TRBJ1-3; no firm D call. The ends were cut back, 2 bases at V and 0 bases at J, with 11 bases in the middle. The CDR3 covers 16 residues. Per the germline V gene, CDR1 is MDHEN and CDR2 is SYDVKM.

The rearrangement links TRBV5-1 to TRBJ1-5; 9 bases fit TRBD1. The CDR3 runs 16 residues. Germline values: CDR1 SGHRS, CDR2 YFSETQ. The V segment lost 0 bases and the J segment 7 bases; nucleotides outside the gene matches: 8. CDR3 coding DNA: TGCGCCAGCAGCTTGGAGTCACCGGACAGGGGCCAGCCCCAGCATTTT. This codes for CASSLESPDRGQPQHF.

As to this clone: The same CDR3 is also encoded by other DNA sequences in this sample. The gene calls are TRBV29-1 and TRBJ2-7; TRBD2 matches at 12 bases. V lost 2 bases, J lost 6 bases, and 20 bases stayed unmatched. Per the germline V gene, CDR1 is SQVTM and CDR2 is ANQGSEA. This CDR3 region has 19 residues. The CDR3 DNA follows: TGCAGCGTTGAAATAGCAGCAGGGGCTAGCGGGGGGGCCTCCGTCGAGCAGTACTTC. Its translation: CSVEIAAGASGGASVEQYF.

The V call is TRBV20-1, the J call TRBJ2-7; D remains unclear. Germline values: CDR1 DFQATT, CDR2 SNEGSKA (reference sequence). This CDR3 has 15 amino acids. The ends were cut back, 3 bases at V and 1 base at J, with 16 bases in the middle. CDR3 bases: TGCAGTGCTAGTTCACGGCACATCAAATCCTACGAGCAGTACTTC. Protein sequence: CSASSRHIKSYEQYF.

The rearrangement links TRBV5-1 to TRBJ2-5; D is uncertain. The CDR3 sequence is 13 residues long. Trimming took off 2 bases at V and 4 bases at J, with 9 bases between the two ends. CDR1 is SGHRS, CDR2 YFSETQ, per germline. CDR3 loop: CASSFGPRETQYF. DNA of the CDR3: TGCGCCAGCAGCTTCGGCCCGAGAGAGACCCAGTACTTC.

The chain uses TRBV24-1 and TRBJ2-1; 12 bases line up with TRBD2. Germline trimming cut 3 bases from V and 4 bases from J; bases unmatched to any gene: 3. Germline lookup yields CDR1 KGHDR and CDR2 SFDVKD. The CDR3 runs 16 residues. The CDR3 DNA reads TGTGCCACCAGTGATCCGACTAGCGGGGGTTACAATGAGCAGTTCTTC. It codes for CATSDPTSGGYNEQFF.

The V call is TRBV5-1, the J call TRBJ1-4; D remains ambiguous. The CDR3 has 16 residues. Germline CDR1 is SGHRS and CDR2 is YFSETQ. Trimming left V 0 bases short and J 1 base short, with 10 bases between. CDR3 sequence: CASSLEPGQTNEKLFF. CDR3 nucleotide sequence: TGCGCCAGCAGCTTGGAGCCCGGCCAAACTAATGAAAAACTGTTTTTT.

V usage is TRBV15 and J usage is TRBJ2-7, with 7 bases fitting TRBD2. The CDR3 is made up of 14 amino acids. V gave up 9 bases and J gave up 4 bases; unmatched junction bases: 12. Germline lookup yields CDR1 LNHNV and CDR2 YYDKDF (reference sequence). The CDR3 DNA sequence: TGTGCCACTTCTAGCGGTCCACCCACGTACGAGCAGTACTTC. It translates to CATSSGPPTYEQYF.

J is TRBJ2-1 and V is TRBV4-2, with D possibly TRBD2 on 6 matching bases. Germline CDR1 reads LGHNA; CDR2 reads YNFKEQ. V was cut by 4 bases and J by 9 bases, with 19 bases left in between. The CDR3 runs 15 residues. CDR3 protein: CASSPRLVSGSEQFF. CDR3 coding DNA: TGTGCCAGCAGCCCAAGACTAGTGTCAGGGTCTGAGCAGTTCTTC.

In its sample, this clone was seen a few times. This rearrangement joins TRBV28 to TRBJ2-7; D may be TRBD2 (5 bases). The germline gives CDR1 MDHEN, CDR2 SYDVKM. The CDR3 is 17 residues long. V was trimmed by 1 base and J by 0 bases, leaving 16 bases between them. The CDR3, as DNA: TGTGCCAGCAGTTTATTTGCTGGCGGGCTACCCTCCTACGAGCAGTACTTC. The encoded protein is CASSLFAGGLPSYEQYF. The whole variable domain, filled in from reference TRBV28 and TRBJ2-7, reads DVKVTQSSRYLVKRTGEKVFLECVQDMDHENMFWYRQDPGLGLRLIYFSYDVKMKEKGDIPEGYSVSREKKERFSLILESASTNQTSMYLCASSLFAGGLPSYEQYFGPGTRLTVT.

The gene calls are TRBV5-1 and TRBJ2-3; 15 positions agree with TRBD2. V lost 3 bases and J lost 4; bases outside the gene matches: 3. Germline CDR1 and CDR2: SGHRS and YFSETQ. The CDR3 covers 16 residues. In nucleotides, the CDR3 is TGCGCCAGCAGCTACGGACTAGCGGGGGGGCCAGATACGCAGTATTTT. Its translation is CASSYGLAGGPDTQYF.

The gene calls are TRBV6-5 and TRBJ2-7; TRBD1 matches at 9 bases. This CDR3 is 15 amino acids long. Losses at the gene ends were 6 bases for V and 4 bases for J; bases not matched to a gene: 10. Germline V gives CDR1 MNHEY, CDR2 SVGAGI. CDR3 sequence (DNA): TGTGCCAGCAGCCGCAACAGGGGGCTTAGGTACGAGCAGTACTTC. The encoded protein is CASSRNRGLRYEQYF.

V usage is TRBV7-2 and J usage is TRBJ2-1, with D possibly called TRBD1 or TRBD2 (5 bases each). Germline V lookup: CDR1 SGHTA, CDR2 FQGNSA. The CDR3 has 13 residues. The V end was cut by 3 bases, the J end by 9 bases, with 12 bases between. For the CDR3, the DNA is TGTGCCAGCAGCTTTGGGGTTGGGGGTGAGCAGTTCTTC. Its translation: CASSFGVGGEQFF.

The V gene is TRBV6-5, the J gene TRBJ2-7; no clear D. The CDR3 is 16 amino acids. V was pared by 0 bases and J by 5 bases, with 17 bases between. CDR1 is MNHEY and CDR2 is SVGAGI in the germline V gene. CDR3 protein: CASSYSGGLTLNEQYF. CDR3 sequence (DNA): TGTGCCAGCAGTTACTCGGGTGGCCTTACCTTGAACGAGCAGTACTTC.

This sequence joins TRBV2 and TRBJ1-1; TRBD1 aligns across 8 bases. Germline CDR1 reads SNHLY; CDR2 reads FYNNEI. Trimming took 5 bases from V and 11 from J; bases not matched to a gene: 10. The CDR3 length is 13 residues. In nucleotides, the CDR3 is TGTGCCAGCAGTACTCCCCATCGACAGGGGGCTTTCTTT. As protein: CASSTPHRQGAFF.

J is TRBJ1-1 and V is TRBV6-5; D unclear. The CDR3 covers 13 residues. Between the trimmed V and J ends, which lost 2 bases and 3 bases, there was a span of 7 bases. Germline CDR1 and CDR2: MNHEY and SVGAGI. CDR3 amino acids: CASSYRLYTEAFF. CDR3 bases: TGTGCCAGCAGTTACAGATTATACACTGAAGCTTTCTTT.

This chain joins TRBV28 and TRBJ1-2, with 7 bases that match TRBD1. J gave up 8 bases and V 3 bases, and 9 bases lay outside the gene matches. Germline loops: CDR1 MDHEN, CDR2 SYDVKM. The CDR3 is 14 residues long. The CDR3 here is CASSFRTGVGGYTF. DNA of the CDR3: TGTGCCAGCAGTTTTCGTACAGGGGTTGGAGGCTACACCTTC.

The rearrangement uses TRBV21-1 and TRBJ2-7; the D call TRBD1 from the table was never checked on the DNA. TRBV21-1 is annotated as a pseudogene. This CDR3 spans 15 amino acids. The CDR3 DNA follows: TGTGCCAGCAGCAATCAGGGCCCCGGTTACTTGGAGCAGTACTTC. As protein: CASSNQGPGYLEQYF.

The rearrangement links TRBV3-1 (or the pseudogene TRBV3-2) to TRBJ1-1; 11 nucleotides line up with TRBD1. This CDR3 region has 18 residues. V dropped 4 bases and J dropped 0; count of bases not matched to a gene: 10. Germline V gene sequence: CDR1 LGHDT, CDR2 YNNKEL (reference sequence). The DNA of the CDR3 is TGTGCCAGCAGCCGCACGCCGGGACAGGGGGACATGAACACTGAAGCTTTCTTT. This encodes CASSRTPGQGDMNTEAFF.

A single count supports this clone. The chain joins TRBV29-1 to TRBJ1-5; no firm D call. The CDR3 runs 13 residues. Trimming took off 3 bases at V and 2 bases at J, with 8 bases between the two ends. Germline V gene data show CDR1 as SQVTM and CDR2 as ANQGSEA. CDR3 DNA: TGCAGCGTTGAGGAGGGAGGCAATCAGCCCCAGCATTTT. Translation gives CSVEEGGNQPQHF.